Sequencing of this T cell receptor (beta chain) was carried out in a study of PD-1 blockade in classical Hodgkin lymphoma. Produced via immunoSEQ multiplex PCR; TCRdb's table is partial and in-frame only. The data show roughly 9,100 clones, roughly 85% seen once. Details on this clone: Its antigen is still unknown.

The time point denotes: cycle 4 day 1 (C4D1), after five to seven weeks of nivolumab. Every single patient, without exception, relapsed after autologous stem cell transplantation, and brentuximab vedotin exposure varied. Classifying best responses yielded complete response, partial response or progressive disease. General study results and limits: The CD4+ diversity rise by C4D1 was clearest in complete responders. It was reported that newly diagnosed patients had less baseline TCR diversity than healthy donors.

Per germline, CDR1 LNHDA and CDR2 SQIVND (reference sequence). V lost 4 bases, J lost 4 bases, and 6 bases stayed unmatched. The CDR3 is made up of 14 amino acids. The starting material was peripheral blood mononuclear cells (PBMCs), obtained before the fourth cycle of nivolumab. This sequence originates from a human donor with classical Hodgkin lymphoma. The chain uses TRBV19 and TRBJ2-5; TRBD1 aligns across 7 bases. The DNA for the CDR3 is TGTGCCAGTAGTAACAGGGGTGATTTAGAGACCCAGTACTTC. Amino acids: CASSNRGDLETQYF.